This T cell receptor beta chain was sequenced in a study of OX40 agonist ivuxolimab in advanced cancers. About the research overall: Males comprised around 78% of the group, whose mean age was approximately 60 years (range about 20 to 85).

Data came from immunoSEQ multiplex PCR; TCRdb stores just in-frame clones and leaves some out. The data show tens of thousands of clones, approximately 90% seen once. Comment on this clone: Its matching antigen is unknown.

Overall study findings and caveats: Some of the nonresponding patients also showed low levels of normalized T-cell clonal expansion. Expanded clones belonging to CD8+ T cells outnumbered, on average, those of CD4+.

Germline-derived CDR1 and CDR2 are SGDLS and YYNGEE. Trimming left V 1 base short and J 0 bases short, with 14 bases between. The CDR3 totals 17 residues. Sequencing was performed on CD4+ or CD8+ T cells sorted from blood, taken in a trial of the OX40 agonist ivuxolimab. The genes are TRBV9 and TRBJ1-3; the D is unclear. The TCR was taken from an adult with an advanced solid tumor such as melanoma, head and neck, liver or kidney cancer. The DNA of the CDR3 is TGTGCCAGCAGCGTATATGATAGGTCTAGCTCTGGAAACACCATATATTTT. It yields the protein CASSVYDRSSSGNTIYF.